These T cell receptor beta chains were read from a single sample in a study of T cell responses to AZD1222 COVID-19 vaccine. Measured with immunoSEQ multiplex PCR; TCRdb has only the in-frame clones, and not every one. The repertoire includes roughly 120,000 clones, 91% of them detected once, and 2.8% sits in the top ten. Sequences were derived from peripheral blood, sampled on day 0 of AZD1222 vaccination. These receptors were taken from an adult in good health. CDR3s include the opening cysteine and the closing phenylalanine or tryptophan. Fields, in order: J gene, V gene, D gene, clone size, CDR3 protein, CDR3 DNA. The D gene is left open where the match is weak. Where a row states a size, it is once, few, many or the class of an expanded clone; other rows omit it.

TRBJ1-2 | TRBV5-1 | TRBD1 | few | CASSFTGTGYGYTF | TGCGCCAGCAGCTTTACCGGGACAGGGTATGGCTACACCTTC
TRBJ1-6 | TRBV11-2 | - | few | CASSLDGWSSPLHF | TGTGCCAGCAGCTTAGACGGGTGGAGTTCACCCCTCCACTTT
TRBJ1-1 | TRBV5-6 | - | - | CASSPIANVGSLTEAFF | TGTGCCAGCAGCCCGATCGCTAATGTTGGATCTTTAACTGAAGCTTTCTTT
TRBJ2-7 | TRBV5-6 | - | - | CASSWGSTYEQYF | TGTGCCAGCAGCTGGGGCAGCACCTACGAGCAGTACTTC
TRBJ2-4 | TRBV11-3 | - | - | CASSARQGGIQYF | TGTGCCAGCAGCGCCCGTCAGGGAGGCATTCAGTACTTC
TRBJ1-1 | TRBV28 | - | - | CASSLGRADMEAFF | TGTGCCAGCAGTTTAGGGCGGGCAGACATGGAAGCTTTCTTT
TRBJ2-7 | TRBV11-1 | TRBD1 | - | CASSFGQDEQYF | TGTGCCAGCAGCTTTGGACAGGACGAGCAGTACTTC
TRBJ2-7 | TRBV6-1 | TRBD2 | - | CASSETSGSYEQYF | TGTGCCAGCAGTGAAACTAGCGGGAGTTACGAGCAGTACTTC
TRBJ2-7 | TRBV7-2 | - | - | CASSYGTAYEQYF | TGTGCCAGCAGCTATGGAACAGCCTACGAGCAGTACTTC
TRBJ1-6 | TRBV7-2 | - | - | CASSLGSGYNSPLHF | TGTGCCAGCAGCTTAGGGTCCGGGTACAATTCACCCCTCCACTTT
TRBJ1-3 | TRBV7-9 | TRBD1 | once | CASSTLGQGSGNTIYF | TGTGCCAGCAGCACCCTGGGACAGGGCTCTGGAAACACCATATATTTT
TRBJ2-5 | TRBV5-1 | - | - | CASSLSWETQYF | TGCGCCAGCAGCTTGTCGTGGGAGACCCAGTACTTC
TRBJ2-7 | TRBV3-1/TRBV3-2 | - | - | CASSGLRSYEQYF | TGTGCCAGCAGCGGGCTGCGCTCCTACGAGCAGTACTTC
TRBJ2-7 | TRBV24-1 | - | - | CATGRWTANPYEQYF | TGTGCCACCGGCAGGTGGACAGCGAACCCCTACGAGCAGTACTTC
TRBJ2-2 | TRBV3-1/TRBV3-2 | TRBD2 | - | CASSQGTSGRATGELFF | TGTGCCAGCAGCCAGGGGACTAGCGGGAGGGCCACCGGGGAGCTGTTTTTT
TRBJ1-4 | TRBV19 | - | few | CASSLQTGPQGELFF | TGTGCCAGTAGTCTTCAAACGGGGCCCCAAGGAGAACTGTTTTTT
TRBJ1-6 | TRBV19 | TRBD1 | - | CASSTQGVVSPLHF | TGTGCCAGTAGTACGCAGGGGGTAGTTTCACCCCTCCACTTT
TRBJ2-7 | TRBV27 | - | few | CASSTTGLFYEQYF | TGTGCCAGCAGTACAACAGGCCTCTTTTACGAGCAGTACTTC
TRBJ2-3 | TRBV12-3/TRBV12-4 | - | - | CASTLTDTQYF | TGTGCCAGCACATTGACAGATACGCAGTATTTT
TRBJ2-2 | TRBV7-9 | TRBD2 | - | CASSLLAGAGELFF | TGTGCCAGCAGCTTACTAGCGGGAGCCGGGGAGCTGTTTTTT
TRBJ2-7 | TRBV3-1/TRBV3-2 | - | - | CASSQGRRVEQYF | TGTGCCAGCAGCCAAGGACGCAGGGTCGAGCAGTACTTC
TRBJ2-7 | TRBV7-2 | TRBD2 | - | CASRSSGGTSGRSSYEQYF | TGTGCCAGCAGGTCTAGTGGCGGGACTAGCGGGAGGAGCTCCTACGAGCAGTACTTC
TRBJ2-7 | TRBV12-5 | TRBD1 | - | CASGKTRDPRGEQYF | TGTGCTAGTGGTAAAACCCGGGACCCCAGGGGGGAGCAGTACTTC
TRBJ1-5 | TRBV10-1 | TRBD1 | - | CASRDRGPNQPQHF | TGCGCCAGCCGGGACAGGGGGCCCAATCAGCCCCAGCATTTT
TRBJ2-4 | TRBV4-2 | - | - | CASSQDQVQNIQYF | TGTGCCAGCAGCCAAGATCAGGTCCAAAACATTCAGTACTTC
TRBJ2-2 | TRBV9 | - | - | CASSGVGELFF | TGTGCCAGCAGCGGGGTTGGGGAGCTGTTTTTT
TRBJ2-3 | TRBV2 | TRBD2 | - | CASSRLAADTQYF | TGTGCCAGCAGTCGGCTAGCGGCAGATACGCAGTATTTT
TRBJ1-5 | TRBV9 | - | - | CASSVGSSNQPQHF | TGTGCCAGCAGCGTGGGTAGTAGCAATCAGCCCCAGCATTTT